What follows describes a single T cell receptor beta chain. Its matching antigen is unknown. Aged roughly 6 to 90, donors were systemically healthy Caucasians from Russia. This entry comes from a study of blood T cells in healthy people across ages. Study findings and constraints: Changes seen in expanded clonotypes were possibly confounded by donor CMV status left unknown.

Germline V gene data show CDR1 as SGHTA and CDR2 as FQGNSA. Trimming cost V 6 bases and J 5 bases, with 11 bases left between them. The CDR3 runs 13 residues. Next came a second PCR, run for about 7 to 12 cycles, which used a sample-barcoded 5' primer along with a J-beta primer mix. A single record per CDR3 protein comes from TCRdb applying MiXCR to the 5' RACE reads. The sample holds 450,000 to 650,000 distinct CDR3 sequences, about 24% seen once. This same sample was also part of a study on T cells of mothers and their children. That source adds: Over 8 million reads per mother and around 3 million per child were obtained. Related pairs of mothers and children showed slightly higher, non-significant overlap versus unrelated pairs.

The sequenced sample consisted of blood. The chain is built from TRBV7-2 and TRBJ1-5, with D possibly TRBD1 on 6 matching bases. The receptor was isolated from a boy under 18 in good health. For the CDR3, the DNA is TGTGCCAGCAGTAGATACAGGGATCAGCCCCAGCATTTT. Protein: CASSRYRDQPQHF.